The present TCR beta chain was sequenced within a study of identifying expanded T cells in peripheral blood. Produced via immunoSEQ multiplex PCR; TCRdb's table is partial and in-frame only. The table lists about 91,000 clones, roughly 88% of them singletons, with roughly 4% in the top ten. Germline CDR1 is SGHRS and CDR2 is YFSETQ. This CDR3 comprises 14 residues. V was shortened by 3 bases and J by 3 bases, with 13 bases between the two germline ends. V usage is TRBV5-1 and J usage is TRBJ2-7; tentatively, D is TRBD2 (7 bases). What was sequenced was blood. The TCR originated in a person aged 18-70 years in good health. In nucleotides, the CDR3 is TGCGCCAGCAGCTCGGGGGGCCCGGGCTACGAGCAGTACTTC. This sequence encodes CASSSGGPGYEQYF.